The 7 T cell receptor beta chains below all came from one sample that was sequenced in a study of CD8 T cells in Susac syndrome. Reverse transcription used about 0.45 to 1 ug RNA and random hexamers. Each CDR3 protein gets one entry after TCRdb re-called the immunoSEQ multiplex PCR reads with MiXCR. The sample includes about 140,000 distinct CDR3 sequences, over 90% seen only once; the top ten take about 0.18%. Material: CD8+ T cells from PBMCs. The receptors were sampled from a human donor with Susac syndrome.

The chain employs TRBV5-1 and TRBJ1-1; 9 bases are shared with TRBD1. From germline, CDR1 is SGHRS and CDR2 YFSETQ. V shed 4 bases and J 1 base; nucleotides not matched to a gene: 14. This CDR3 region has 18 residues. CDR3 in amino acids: CASSRPTGGSETNTEAFF. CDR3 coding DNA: TGCGCCAGCAGCCGTCCAACAGGGGGCTCCGAGACGAACACTGAAGCTTTCTTT.

CDR3 nucleotides: TGTGCCAGCTCACCTCCCGGGAGTAGGGGGCCCTACGAGCAGTACTTC. Translating gives CASSPPGSRGPYEQYF. The rearrangement uses TRBV18 and TRBJ2-7; TRBD1 is a possible D gene (7 bases). The CDR3 covers 16 residues. CDR1 and CDR2 from the germline V gene are KGHSH and LQKENI. Trimming left V 3 bases short and J 2 bases short, with 17 bases between.

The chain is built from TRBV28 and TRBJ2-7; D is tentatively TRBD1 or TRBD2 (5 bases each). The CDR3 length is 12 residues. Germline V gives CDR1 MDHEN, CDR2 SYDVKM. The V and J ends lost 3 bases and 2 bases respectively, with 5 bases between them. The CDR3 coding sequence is TGTGCCAGCAGTTTGGGGGCCTACGAGCAGTACTTC. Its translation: CASSLGAYEQYF.

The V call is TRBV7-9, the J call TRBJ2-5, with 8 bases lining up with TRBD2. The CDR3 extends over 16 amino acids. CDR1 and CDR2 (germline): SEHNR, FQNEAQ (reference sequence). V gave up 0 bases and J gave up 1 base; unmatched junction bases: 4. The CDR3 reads CASSLALAGPQETQYF. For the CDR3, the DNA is TGTGCCAGCAGCTTAGCGTTAGCGGGACCCCAAGAGACCCAGTACTTC.

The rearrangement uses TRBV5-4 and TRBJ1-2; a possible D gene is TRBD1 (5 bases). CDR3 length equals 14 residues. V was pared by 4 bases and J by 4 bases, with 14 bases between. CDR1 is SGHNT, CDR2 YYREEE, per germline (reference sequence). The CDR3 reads CASSAGWGLYGYTF. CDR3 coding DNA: TGTGCCAGCAGCGCAGGGTGGGGACTCTATGGCTACACCTTC.

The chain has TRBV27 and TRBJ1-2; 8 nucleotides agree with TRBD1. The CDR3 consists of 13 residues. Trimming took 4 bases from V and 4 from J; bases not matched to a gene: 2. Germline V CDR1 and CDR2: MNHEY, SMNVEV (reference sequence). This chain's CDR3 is CASSSRGPYGYTF. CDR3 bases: TGTGCCAGCAGTTCCAGGGGGCCCTATGGCTACACCTTC.

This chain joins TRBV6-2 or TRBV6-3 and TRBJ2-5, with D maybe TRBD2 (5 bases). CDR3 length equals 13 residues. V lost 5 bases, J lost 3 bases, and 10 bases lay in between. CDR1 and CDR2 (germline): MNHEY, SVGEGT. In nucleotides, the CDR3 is TGTGCCAGCAGTCCCCGGGAAGAAGAGACCCAGTACTTC. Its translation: CASSPREEETQYF.